The 27 T cell receptor beta chains below all came from one sample that was sequenced in a study of OX40 agonist ivuxolimab in advanced cancers. Profiled with immunoSEQ multiplex PCR; TCRdb holds only in-frame clones, not every one. The sample lists some 70,000 clones; 86% were seen once. The specimen was CD4+ or CD8+ T cells sorted from blood, collected in a trial of the OX40 agonist ivuxolimab. These receptors came from an adult with an advanced solid tumor such as melanoma, head and neck, liver or kidney cancer.

The J gene is TRBJ1-2, the V gene TRBV28; weak D call: TRBD1 (5 bases). CDR3 length: 14 residues. The germline CDR1 and CDR2 sequences are MDHEN and SYDVKM. Trimming took off 3 bases at V and 8 bases at J, with 16 bases between the two ends. CDR3 coding DNA: TGTGCCAGCAGTTTCGGAGCAGGGCTCGAGGGCTACACCTTC. This translates into CASSFGAGLEGYTF.

V is TRBV5-6 and J is TRBJ1-6; weak D call: TRBD1 (6 bases). The CDR3 sequence is 14 residues long. The germline V and J ends were trimmed by 3 bases and 17 bases, with 21 bases remaining between them. Germline-derived CDR1 and CDR2 are SGHDT and YYEEEE. In DNA, the CDR3 is TGTGCCAGCAGCTACGCTCCGGACAGCGAAGATATCCACTTT. It encodes CASSYAPDSEDIHF. The full variable domain, rest sourced from reference TRBV5-6 and TRBJ1-6, is DAGVTQSPTHLIKTRGQQVTLRCSPKSGHDTVSWYQQALGQGPQFIFQYYEEEERQRGNFPDRFSGHQFPNYSSELNVNALLLGDSALYLCASSYAPDSEDIHFGNGTRLTVT.

This CDR3 reads CASSFRRDQETQYF. DNA of the CDR3: TGTGCCAGCAGCTTTCGACGGGACCAAGAGACCCAGTACTTC. The J gene is TRBJ2-5, the V gene TRBV7-7; no firm D call. This CDR3 comprises 14 residues. The V end lost 3 bases, the J end lost 0 bases, and 8 bases lay between the germline ends. The germline gives CDR1 SSHAT, CDR2 FNYEAQ (reference sequence).

The sample holds a few counts of this clone. J is TRBJ1-4 and V is TRBV10-3, with D perhaps TRBD1 (6 bases). This CDR3 has 18 residues. V lost 4 bases and J 0 bases, leaving 18 bases between the germline ends. Germline-derived CDR1 and CDR2 are ENHRY and SYGVKD. This chain's CDR3 is CAISGGPGRGSTNEKLFF. CDR3 DNA: TGTGCCATCAGTGGAGGACCAGGGAGGGGGTCAACTAATGAAAAACTGTTTTTT.

The chain recombines TRBV9 with TRBJ2-3, with no clear D. The CDR3 is made up of 14 amino acids. Germline loops: CDR1 SGDLS, CDR2 YYNGEE. Trimming took 4 bases from V and 3 from J, leaving 12 bases between them. CDR3: CASSSSLGTDTQYF. CDR3 nucleotide sequence: TGTGCCAGCAGCTCTTCTCTAGGAACAGATACGCAGTATTTT.

This chain uses TRBV6-5 with TRBJ1-3; D is possibly TRBD1 (6 bases). Trimming stripped 2 bases from V and 0 bases from J, with 11 bases between. CDR1 and CDR2 from the germline V gene are MNHEY and SVGAGI. The CDR3 sequence is 16 residues long. The DNA for the CDR3 is TGTGCCAGCAGTTACGACAGGAAGCCCTCTGGAAACACCATATATTTT. Its translation is CASSYDRKPSGNTIYF.

This clone was picked up one time. The chain carries TRBV5-1 and TRBJ2-2; D gene unclear. V was cut by 0 bases and J by 6 bases, with 3 bases left in between. The CDR3 has 12 amino acids. Looked up from germline, CDR1 is SGHRS and CDR2 is YFSETQ. CDR3 region: CASSLDAGELFF. Here the CDR3 DNA reads TGCGCCAGCAGCTTGGACGCCGGGGAGCTGTTTTTT. The whole variable domain, filled in from reference TRBV5-1 and TRBJ2-2, reads KAGVTQTPRYLIKTRGQQVTLSCSPISGHRSVSWYQQTPGQGLQFLFEYFSETQRNKGNFPGRFSGRQFSNSRSEMNVSTLELGDSALYLCASSLDAGELFFGEGSRLTVL.

The chain joins TRBV6-6 to TRBJ1-3, with 8 bases matching TRBD1. CDR3 size: 16 residues. In germline, CDR1 is MNHNY, CDR2 SVGAGI (reference sequence). The J segment lost 0 bases and the V segment lost 6 bases, leaving 7 bases of the junction unmatched. CDR3 DNA: TGTGCCAGCAGACGACGGGACAGGACCTCTGGAAACACCATATATTTT. This encodes CASRRRDRTSGNTIYF.

This clone occurred a few times. The CDR3 protein is CASSRGPHTEAFF. CDR3 nucleotides: TGTGCCAGTAGCAGGGGACCCCACACTGAAGCTTTCTTT. The rearrangement uses TRBV19 and TRBJ1-1; perhaps TRBD1 as D (6 bases). This CDR3 comprises 13 residues. V was cut by 6 bases and J by 3 bases, with 11 bases left in between. Germline V gene sequence: CDR1 LNHDA, CDR2 SQIVND (reference sequence).

The chain combines TRBV5-1 with TRBJ1-1; D might be TRBD1 (5 bases). The CDR3 spans 16 residues. V lost 0 bases to trimming and J lost 0 bases, with 12 bases between them. Germline assignment: CDR1 SGHRS and CDR2 YFSETQ. The CDR3 region is CASSLGQSLMNTEAFF. The CDR3 region has the DNA TGCGCCAGCAGCTTGGGACAGTCCCTAATGAACACTGAAGCTTTCTTT.

This rearrangement joins TRBV5-1 to TRBJ2-5, with a weak D call TRBD1 (6 bases). The CDR3 is 15 residues long. Germline CDR1 SGHRS, CDR2 YFSETQ. Trimming removed 5 bases from V and 2 bases from J, with 16 bases in between. The CDR3 sequence: CASSSEGTTQETQYF. The DNA of the CDR3 is TGCGCCAGCAGTTCTGAAGGGACAACGCAAGAGACCCAGTACTTC.

The V and J genes are TRBV7-9 and TRBJ1-1; D is unclear. Germline CDR1 reads SEHNR; CDR2 reads FQNEAQ (reference sequence). This CDR3 has 15 residues. Trimming took off 5 bases at V and 0 bases at J, with 13 bases between the two ends. The DNA for the CDR3 is TGTGCCAGCAGCCCGGGCGGCAGCTTGAACACTGAAGCTTTCTTT. Translation: CASSPGGSLNTEAFF.

Only a few counts were recorded for this clone. This sequence joins TRBV18 and TRBJ1-5, with 12 positions matching TRBD1. Looked up from germline, CDR1 is KGHSH and CDR2 is LQKENI. The CDR3 loop spans 14 amino acids. V shed 8 bases and J 7 bases; nucleotides not matched to a gene: 6. CDR3 in amino acids: CASTEGQGAQPQHF. The CDR3 nucleotides are TGTGCCAGCACAGAGGGACAGGGGGCGCAGCCCCAGCATTTT.

This clone is a singleton in its sample. The chain links TRBV7-2 to TRBJ1-5; 8 nucleotides line up with TRBD1. Trimming took 1 base from V and 6 from J; bases not matched to a gene: 5. Germline-derived CDR1 and CDR2 are SGHTA and FQGNSA. The CDR3 has 15 residues. The CDR3: CASSLETGDRQPQHF. The CDR3, as DNA: TGTGCCAGCAGCTTAGAGACAGGGGATCGTCAGCCCCAGCATTTT. The entire variable domain, with the rest obtained from reference TRBV7-2 and TRBJ1-5, is as follows: GAGVSQSPSNKVTEKGKDVELRCDPISGHTALYWYRQSLGQGLEFLIYFQGNSAPDKSGLPSDRFSAERTGGSVSTLTIQRTQQEDSAVYLCASSLETGDRQPQHFGDGTRLSIL.

The V call is TRBV2, the J call TRBJ1-5; perhaps TRBD1 as D (5 bases). CDR1 is SNHLY, CDR2 FYNNEI, per germline. This CDR3 spans 12 amino acids. The V gene lost 8 bases and the J gene lost 6 bases, with 11 bases spanning the gap. The CDR3 DNA is TGTGCCAGCGGTTTTCAGGGTCAGCCCCAGCATTTT. Protein product: CASGFQGQPQHF.

This chain joins TRBV4-3 and TRBJ1-5; D might be TRBD1 (5 bases). This CDR3 region has 15 residues. In germline, CDR1 is LGHNA, CDR2 YSLEER. V lost 6 bases and J lost 0, with 12 bases in between. The CDR3 nucleotides read TGCGCCAGCAGTGCCGGGACGGCTAGCAATCAGCCCCAGCATTTT. As protein: CASSAGTASNQPQHF.

This clone was detected only once. The rearrangement links TRBV7-3 to TRBJ2-1; 11 bases align to TRBD2. The V gene end was trimmed by 8 bases and the J gene end by 9 bases; junction bases not matched to a gene: 6. The germline gives CDR1 SGHTA, CDR2 FQGTGA. There are 13 residues in the CDR3. The CDR3 coding sequence is TGTGCCAGCGGTAGCGGGGGGGCAGGTGAGCAGTTCTTC. Protein product: CASGSGGAGEQFF.

The V and J genes are TRBV5-1 and TRBJ2-2; no clear D gene. The CDR3 consists of 13 residues. Germline V gene data show CDR1 as SGHRS and CDR2 as YFSETQ. V lost 4 bases and J lost 7, with 11 bases in between. CDR3 coding DNA: TGCGCCAGCAGCCCTTCGGGCGGCGGGGAGCTGTTTTTT. Amino acids: CASSPSGGGELFF. The full variable domain, in which reference TRBV5-1 and TRBJ2-2 provide the parts outside the CDR3, is KAGVTQTPRYLIKTRGQQVTLSCSPISGHRSVSWYQQTPGQGLQFLFEYFSETQRNKGNFPGRFSGRQFSNSRSEMNVSTLELGDSALYLCASSPSGGGELFFGEGSRLTVL.

The chain has TRBV5-4 and TRBJ1-6, with 7 nucleotides matching TRBD1. Per germline, CDR1 SGHNT and CDR2 YYREEE (reference sequence). The CDR3 is 15 amino acids. The V and J ends lost 3 bases and 8 bases, in that order; junction bases with no gene match: 8. CDR3 sequence (DNA): TGTGCCAGCAGCTCGGGGGAGGGGGCATATTCACCCCTCCACTTT. Its protein is CASSSGEGAYSPLHF.

The chain employs TRBV27 and TRBJ2-5, with 7 bases fitting TRBD1. The CDR3 loop spans 14 amino acids. The ends lost 5 bases at V and 8 bases at J; junction bases unmatched: 11. CDR1 MNHEY and CDR2 SMNVEV come from the germline V gene (reference sequence). The DNA for the CDR3 is TGTGCCAGCAGTCGCGACAGGGACCAAGGAACCCAGTACTTC. This sequence encodes CASSRDRDQGTQYF.

The chain has TRBV19 and TRBJ1-2; no firm D call. The V gene's germline CDR1 is LNHDA and CDR2 SQIVND (reference sequence). V was pared by 5 bases and J by 4 bases, with 17 bases between. The CDR3 runs 15 residues. The chain's CDR3 is CASSVGPSSPYGYTF. CDR3 sequence (DNA): TGTGCCAGTAGTGTAGGACCGAGCTCCCCCTATGGCTACACCTTC.

The chain carries TRBV7-9 and TRBJ1-2; a possible D gene is TRBD1 (6 bases). The V end lost 5 bases, the J end lost 8 bases, and 18 bases lay between the germline ends. Per germline, CDR1 SEHNR and CDR2 FQNEAQ (reference sequence). CDR3 length equals 14 residues. The CDR3: CASSPRAGAIGYTF. For the CDR3, the DNA is TGTGCCAGCAGCCCCCGGGCAGGGGCGATAGGCTACACCTTC.

The chain recombines TRBV7-9 with TRBJ2-5; perhaps TRBD1 as D (5 bases). The DNA matches TRBJ2-7 better at its end, which makes the J call doubtful. The CDR3 runs 14 residues. Per germline, CDR1 SEHNR and CDR2 FQNEAQ (reference sequence). This chain's CDR3 is CASSFWGGSYEQYF. Written as DNA, the CDR3 is TGTGCCAGCAGCTTTTGGGGCGGATCCTACGAGCAGTACTTC.

This clone was counted a single time. The gene calls are TRBV11-2 and TRBJ2-7, with TRBD1 as a possible D gene (6 bases). V gave up 5 bases and J gave up 0 bases, with 11 bases separating them. CDR1 is SGHAT and CDR2 is FQNNGV in the germline V gene. This CDR3 comprises 14 residues. The CDR3 DNA is TGTGCCAGCAGCCGTGGACAGTCCTCCTACGAGCAGTACTTC. Its translation: CASSRGQSSYEQYF. Drawing the rest from reference TRBV11-2 and TRBJ2-7, the complete variable domain is EAGVAQSPRYKIIEKRQSVAFWCNPISGHATLYWYQQILGQGPKLLIQFQNNGVVDDSQLPKDRFSAERLKGVDSTLKIQPAKLEDSAVYLCASSRGQSSYEQYFGPGTRLTVT.

This sequence joins TRBV29-1 and TRBJ2-3; 7 nucleotides match TRBD2. Per germline, CDR1 SQVTM and CDR2 ANQGSEA. This CDR3 spans 13 amino acids. Trimming removed 7 bases from V and 4 bases from J; junction bases left unmatched: 8. DNA of the CDR3: TGCAGCGAGGAGGTGGGAGGGGCAGATACGCAGTATTTT. Translating it yields CSEEVGGADTQYF.

This clone is medium-sized by share. This chain connects TRBV5-6 to TRBJ2-7; 8 bases line up with TRBD1. The V segment lost 7 bases and the J segment 6 bases; nucleotides outside the gene matches: 0. The germline gives CDR1 SGHDT, CDR2 YYEEEE. The CDR3 is made up of 10 amino acids. The CDR3 nucleotides read TGTGCCAGCGGACAGGGCGAGCAGTACTTC. Amino acids: CASGQGEQYF.

The V gene is TRBV10-3, the J gene TRBJ1-1; no reliable D call. Germline V lookup: CDR1 ENHRY, CDR2 SYGVKD. CDR3 size: 11 residues. V was shortened by 8 bases and J by 1 base, with 5 bases between the two germline ends. Here the CDR3 DNA reads TGTGCCATCCGGGCGAACACTGAAGCTTTCTTT. Its translation is CAIRANTEAFF.